Sequencing of this T cell receptor (beta chain) was carried out in a study of blood T cell repertoires in COVID-19. The V gene lost 0 bases and the J gene lost 4 bases, with 4 bases spanning the gap. CDR1 and CDR2 (germline): SGHRS, YFSETQ. This CDR3 region has 12 residues. About this clone: In the same sample, other DNA sequences code for this CDR3.

Authors' processing steps: Scientists estimated how many nucleated cells there were by amplifying reference gene primers. The table came from immunoSEQ multiplex PCR; TCRdb's copy has only in-frame clones and leaves some out. V, J and clone size are those of that table, while D and trimming were read from the DNA. The sample consists of 300,000 to 400,000 clones, roughly 90% of them appearing once. Material: PBMCs or T cells enriched from blood (not recorded which). This chain links TRBV5-1 with TRBJ1-2, with D unresolved. This sequence was found in a woman in her 30s who had been exposed to COVID-19. CDR3 DNA: TGCGCCAGCAGCTTGGACAGCTATGGCTACACCTTC. Its protein is CASSLDSYGYTF.